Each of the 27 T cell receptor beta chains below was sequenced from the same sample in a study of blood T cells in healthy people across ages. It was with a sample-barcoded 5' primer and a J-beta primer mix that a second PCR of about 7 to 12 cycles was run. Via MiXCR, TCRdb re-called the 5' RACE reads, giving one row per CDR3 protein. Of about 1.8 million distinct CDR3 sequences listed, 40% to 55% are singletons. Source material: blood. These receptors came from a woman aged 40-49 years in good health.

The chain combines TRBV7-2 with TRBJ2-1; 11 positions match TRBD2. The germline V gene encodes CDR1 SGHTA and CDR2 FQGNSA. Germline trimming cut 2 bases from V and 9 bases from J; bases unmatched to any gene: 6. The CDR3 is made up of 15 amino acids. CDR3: CASSLTSGGSGEQFF. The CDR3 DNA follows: TGTGCCAGCAGCTTAACTAGCGGGGGAAGCGGTGAGCAGTTCTTC.

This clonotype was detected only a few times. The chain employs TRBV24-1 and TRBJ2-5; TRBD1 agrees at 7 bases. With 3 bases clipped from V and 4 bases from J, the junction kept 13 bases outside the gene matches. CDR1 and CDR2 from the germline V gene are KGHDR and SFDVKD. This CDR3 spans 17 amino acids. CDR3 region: CATSDSVGQKSRETQYF. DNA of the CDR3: TGTGCCACCAGTGATAGCGTGGGACAGAAAAGTCGAGAGACCCAGTACTTC.

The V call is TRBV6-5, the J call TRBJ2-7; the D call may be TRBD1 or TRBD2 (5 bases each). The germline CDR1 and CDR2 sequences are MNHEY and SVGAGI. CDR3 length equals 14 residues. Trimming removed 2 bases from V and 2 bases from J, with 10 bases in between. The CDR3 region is CASSYEGSPYEQYF. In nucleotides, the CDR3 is TGTGCCAGCAGTTACGAGGGGAGCCCCTACGAGCAGTACTTC.

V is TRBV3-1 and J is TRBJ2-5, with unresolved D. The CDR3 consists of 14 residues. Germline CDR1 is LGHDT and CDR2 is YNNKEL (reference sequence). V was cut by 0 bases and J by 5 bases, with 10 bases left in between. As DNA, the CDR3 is TGTGCCAGCAGCCAAGATACTATCGGGGAGACCCAGTACTTC. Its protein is CASSQDTIGETQYF.

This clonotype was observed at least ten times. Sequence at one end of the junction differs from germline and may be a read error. The CDR3 sequence: CASSLGTVYNEQFF. The DNA for the CDR3 is TGTGCCAGCAGCTTAGGGACGGTCTACAATGAGCAGTTCTTC. V usage is TRBV12-3 or TRBV12-4 and J usage is TRBJ2-1; D possibly matches TRBD1 or TRBD2 (5 bases each). CDR3 length equals 14 residues.

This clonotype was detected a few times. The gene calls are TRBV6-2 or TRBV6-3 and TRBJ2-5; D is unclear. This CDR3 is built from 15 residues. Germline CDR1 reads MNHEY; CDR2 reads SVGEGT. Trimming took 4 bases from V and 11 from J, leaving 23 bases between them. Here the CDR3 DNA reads TGTGCCAGCAGTTCGCGGCGGAACAGCGATAGTAGGCAGTACTTC. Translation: CASSSRRNSDSRQYF.

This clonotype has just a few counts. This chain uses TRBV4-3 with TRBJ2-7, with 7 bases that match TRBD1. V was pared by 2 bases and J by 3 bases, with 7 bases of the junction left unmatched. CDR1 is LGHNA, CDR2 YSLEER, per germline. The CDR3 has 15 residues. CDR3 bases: TGCGCCAGCAGCCAACTACAGGGGTCTGTCTACGAGCAGTACTTC. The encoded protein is CASSQLQGSVYEQYF.

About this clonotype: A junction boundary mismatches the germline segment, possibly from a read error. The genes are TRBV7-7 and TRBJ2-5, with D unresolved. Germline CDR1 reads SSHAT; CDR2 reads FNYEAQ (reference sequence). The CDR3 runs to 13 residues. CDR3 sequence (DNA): TGTGCTAGCAGCTTAAATTCTTGGGAGACCCAGTACTTC. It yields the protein CASSLNSWETQYF.

In DNA, the CDR3 is TGCAGTCATCGAAGGTCCGAAAAACTGTTTTTT. Its translation: CSHRRSEKLFF. This chain joins TRBV20-1 and TRBJ1-4, with D hard to call. Trimming cost V 8 bases and J 8 bases, with 12 bases left between them. This CDR3 has 11 amino acids. CDR1 is DFQATT and CDR2 is SNEGSKA in the germline V gene (reference sequence).

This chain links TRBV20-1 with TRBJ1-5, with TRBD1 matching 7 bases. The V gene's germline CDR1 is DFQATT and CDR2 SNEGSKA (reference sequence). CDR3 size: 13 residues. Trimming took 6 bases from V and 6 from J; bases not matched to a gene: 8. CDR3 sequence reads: CSATPGQSQPQHF. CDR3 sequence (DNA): TGCAGTGCGACCCCGGGACAGAGTCAGCCCCAGCATTTT.

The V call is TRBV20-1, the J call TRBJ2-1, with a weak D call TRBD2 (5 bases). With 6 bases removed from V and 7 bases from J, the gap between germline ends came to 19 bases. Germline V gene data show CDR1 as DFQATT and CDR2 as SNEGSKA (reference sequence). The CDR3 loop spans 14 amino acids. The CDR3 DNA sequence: TGCAGTGCCCCGAGTGTAGGAAGAGGGAATGAGCAGTTCTTC. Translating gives CSAPSVGRGNEQFF.

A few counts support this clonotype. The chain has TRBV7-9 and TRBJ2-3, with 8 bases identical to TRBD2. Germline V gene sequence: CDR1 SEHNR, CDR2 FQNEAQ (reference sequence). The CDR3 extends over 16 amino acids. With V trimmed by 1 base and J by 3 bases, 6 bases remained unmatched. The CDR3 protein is CASSLGTSGMTDTQYF. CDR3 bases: TGTGCCAGCAGCTTAGGTACTAGCGGTATGACAGATACGCAGTATTTT. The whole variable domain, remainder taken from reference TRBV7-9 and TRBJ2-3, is DTGVSQNPRHKITKRGQNVTFRCDPISEHNRLYWYRQTLGQGPEFLTYFQNEAQLEKSRLLSDRFSAERPKGSFSTLEIQRTEQGDSAMYLCASSLGTSGMTDTQYFGPGTRLTVL.

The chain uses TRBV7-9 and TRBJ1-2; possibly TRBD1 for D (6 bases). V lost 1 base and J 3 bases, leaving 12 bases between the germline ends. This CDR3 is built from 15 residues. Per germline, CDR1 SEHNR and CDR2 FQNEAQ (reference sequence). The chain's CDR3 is CASSLVQGPDYGYTF. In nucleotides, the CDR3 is TGTGCCAGCAGCTTAGTTCAGGGGCCCGACTATGGCTACACCTTC.

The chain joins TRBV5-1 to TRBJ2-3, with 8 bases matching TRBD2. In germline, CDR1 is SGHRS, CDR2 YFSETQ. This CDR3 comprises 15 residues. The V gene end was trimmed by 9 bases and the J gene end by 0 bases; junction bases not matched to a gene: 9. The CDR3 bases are TGCGCCACCCACGATAGCGGGACTAGCACAGATACGCAGTATTTT. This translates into CATHDSGTSTDTQYF. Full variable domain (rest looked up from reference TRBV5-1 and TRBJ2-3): KAGVTQTPRYLIKTRGQQVTLSCSPISGHRSVSWYQQTPGQGLQFLFEYFSETQRNKGNFPGRFSGRQFSNSRSEMNVSTLELGDSALYLCATHDSGTSTDTQYFGPGTRLTVL.

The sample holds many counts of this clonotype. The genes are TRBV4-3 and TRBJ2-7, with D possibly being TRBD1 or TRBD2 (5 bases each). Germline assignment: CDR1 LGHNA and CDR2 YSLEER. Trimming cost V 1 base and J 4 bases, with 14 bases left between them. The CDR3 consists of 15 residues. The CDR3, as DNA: TGCGCCAGCAGCCAAGCAACTGCAGGGACGTACGAGCAGTACTTC. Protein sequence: CASSQATAGTYEQYF.

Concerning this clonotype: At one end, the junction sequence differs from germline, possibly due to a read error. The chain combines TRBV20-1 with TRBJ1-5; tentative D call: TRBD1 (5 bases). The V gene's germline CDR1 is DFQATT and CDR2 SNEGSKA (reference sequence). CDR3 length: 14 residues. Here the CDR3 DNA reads TGCAGTGCTATGGGGCTCGTAGGGAATCAGCCCCGGCATTTT. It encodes CSAMGLVGNQPRHF.

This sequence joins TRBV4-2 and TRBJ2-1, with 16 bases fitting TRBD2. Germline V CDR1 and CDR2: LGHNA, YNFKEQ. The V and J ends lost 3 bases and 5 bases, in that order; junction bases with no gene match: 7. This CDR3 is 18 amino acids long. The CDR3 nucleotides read TGTGCCAGCAGCCACGAACCGGGACTAGCGGGGGGGCACAATGAGCAGTTCTTC. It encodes CASSHEPGLAGGHNEQFF.

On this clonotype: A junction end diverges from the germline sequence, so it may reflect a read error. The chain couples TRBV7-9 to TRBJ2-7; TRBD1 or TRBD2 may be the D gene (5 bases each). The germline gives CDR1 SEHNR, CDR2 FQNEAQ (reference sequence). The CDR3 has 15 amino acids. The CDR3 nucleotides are TGTGTCAGCAGCGAGGGACCACTAGTGGACTACGAGCAGTACTTC. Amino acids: CVSSEGPLVDYEQYF.

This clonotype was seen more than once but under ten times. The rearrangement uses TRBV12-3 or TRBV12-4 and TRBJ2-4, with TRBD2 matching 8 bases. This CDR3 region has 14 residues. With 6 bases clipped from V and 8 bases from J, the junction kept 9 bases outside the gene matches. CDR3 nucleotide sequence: TGTGCCAGCAGCCTCGGGGGGGCTCGGGACATTCAGTACTTC. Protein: CASSLGGARDIQYF.

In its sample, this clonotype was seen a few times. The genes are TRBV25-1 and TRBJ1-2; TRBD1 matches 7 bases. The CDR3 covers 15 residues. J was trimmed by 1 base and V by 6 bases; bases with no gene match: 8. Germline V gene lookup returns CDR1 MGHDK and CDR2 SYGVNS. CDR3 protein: CASSEGQAINYGYTF. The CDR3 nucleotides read TGTGCCAGCAGCGAAGGACAGGCCATTAACTATGGCTACACCTTC.

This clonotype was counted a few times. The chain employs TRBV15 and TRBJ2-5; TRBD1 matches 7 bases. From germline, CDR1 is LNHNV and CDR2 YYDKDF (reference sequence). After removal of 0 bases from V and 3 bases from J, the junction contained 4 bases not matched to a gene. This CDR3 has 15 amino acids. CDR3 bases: TGTGCCACCAGCAGAGATTGGCAGGGGGAAGAGACCCAGTACTTC. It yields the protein CATSRDWQGEETQYF. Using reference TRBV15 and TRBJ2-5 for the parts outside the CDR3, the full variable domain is DAMVIQNPRYQVTQFGKPVTLSCSQTLNHNVMYWYQQKSSQAPKLLFHYYDKDFNNEADTPDNFQSRRPNTSFCFLDIRSPGLGDTAMYLCATSRDWQGEETQYFGPGTRLLVL.

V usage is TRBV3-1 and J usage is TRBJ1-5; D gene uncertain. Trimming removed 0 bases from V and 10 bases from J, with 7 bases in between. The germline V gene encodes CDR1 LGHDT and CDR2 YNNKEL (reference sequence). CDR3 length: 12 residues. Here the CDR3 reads CASSQDGPPQHF. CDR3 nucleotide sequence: TGTGCCAGCAGCCAAGACGGGCCACCCCAGCATTTT.

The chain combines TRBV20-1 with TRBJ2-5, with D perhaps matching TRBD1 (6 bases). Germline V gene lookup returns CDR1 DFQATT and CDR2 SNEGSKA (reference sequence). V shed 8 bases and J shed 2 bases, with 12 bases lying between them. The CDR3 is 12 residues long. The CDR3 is CSHREGQETQYF. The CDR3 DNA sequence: TGCAGTCACAGGGAAGGGCAAGAGACCCAGTACTTC.

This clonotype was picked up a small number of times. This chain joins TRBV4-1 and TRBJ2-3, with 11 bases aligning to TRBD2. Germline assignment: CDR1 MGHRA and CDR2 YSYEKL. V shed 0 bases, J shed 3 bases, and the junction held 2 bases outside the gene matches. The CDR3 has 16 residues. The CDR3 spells CASSQEPSGGTDTQYF. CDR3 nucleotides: TGCGCCAGCAGCCAAGAGCCTAGCGGGGGGACAGATACGCAGTATTTT.

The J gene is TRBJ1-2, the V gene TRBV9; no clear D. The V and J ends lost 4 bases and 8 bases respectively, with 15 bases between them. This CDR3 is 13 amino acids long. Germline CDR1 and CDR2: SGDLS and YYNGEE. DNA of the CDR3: TGTGCCAGCAGCCCCACCTATGGCCGAGGCTACACCTTC. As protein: CASSPTYGRGYTF. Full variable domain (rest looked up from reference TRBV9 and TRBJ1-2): DSGVTQTPKHLITATGQRVTLRCSPRSGDLSVYWYQQSLDQGLQFLIQYYNGEERAKGNILERFSAQQFPDLHSELNLSSLELGDSALYFCASSPTYGRGYTFGSGTRLTVV.

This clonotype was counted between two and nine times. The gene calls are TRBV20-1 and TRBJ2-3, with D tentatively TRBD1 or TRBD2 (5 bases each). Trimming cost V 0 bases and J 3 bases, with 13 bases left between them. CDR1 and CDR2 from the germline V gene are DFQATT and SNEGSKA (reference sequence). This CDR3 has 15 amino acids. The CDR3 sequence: CSARDRGVGTDTQYF. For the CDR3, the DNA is TGCAGTGCTAGAGATCGAGGGGTTGGGACAGATACGCAGTATTTT.

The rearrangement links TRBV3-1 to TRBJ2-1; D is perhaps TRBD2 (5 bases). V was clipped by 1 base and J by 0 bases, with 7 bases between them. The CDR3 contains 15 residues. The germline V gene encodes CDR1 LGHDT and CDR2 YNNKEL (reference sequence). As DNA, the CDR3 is TGTGCCAGCAGCCAAGGAGGGAACTCCTACAATGAGCAGTTCTTC. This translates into CASSQGGNSYNEQFF.